The entry below gives a single T cell receptor beta chain sequence along with its context. The antigen remains unidentified. V was clipped by 1 base and J by 5 bases, with 10 bases between them. The length of the CDR3 is 14 residues. Germline-derived CDR1 and CDR2 are SGHRS and YFSETQ. Sequencing used immunoSEQ multiplex PCR; TCRdb keeps in-frame clones, though not all of them. The sample comprises over 60,000 clones, around 85% of which are singletons, and roughly 2.9% rests with the top ten. This sample is drawn from a study of neoadjuvant anti-PD-1 for oral cavity cancer. Background on the study: Before surgery, most patients got three to four biweekly 3 mg/kg nivolumab doses. Around day 43, patients without progression received a fourth nivolumab dose before surgery.

Time point: after neoadjuvant nivolumab, at surgical resection. Whole-study results and caveats: Each response group had just a few patients in TCR analyses.

The sequence derives from a person aged 40 to 85 with oral cavity squamous cell carcinoma. This chain uses TRBV5-1 with TRBJ2-1; the D is unclear. Sequenced here: PBMCs, sampled after nivolumab (anti-PD-1) treatment. CDR3 sequence reads: CASSLYRVNNEQFF. The CDR3 DNA reads TGCGCCAGCAGCTTGTACCGGGTGAACAATGAGCAGTTCTTC.